Shown below are 5 T cell receptor beta chains from a single sample sequenced in a study of CD8+CD57+ T cells in acquired aplastic anemia. Genomic DNA, serving as template, underwent TCR beta VDJ and CDR3 profiling. TCRdb reprocessed the reads via MiXCR and lists one record per CDR3 protein. The sample shows about 170,000 distinct CDR3 sequences, about 60% of them seen only once. The sample taken for sequencing was sorted CD4+, CD8+, or CD8+CD57+ T cells (not recorded which) from PBMCs. These receptors all stem from a human donor in good health.

The rearrangement links TRBV20-1 to TRBJ2-1, with 12 bases fitting TRBD2. CDR1 and CDR2 from the germline V gene are DFQATT and SNEGSKA (reference sequence). The CDR3 has 14 residues. The V segment lost 5 bases and the J segment 7 bases; nucleotides outside the gene matches: 6. CDR3 bases: TGCAGTGCTCCTCGACTAGCGGGGGATAATGAGCAGTTCTTC. Amino acid sequence: CSAPRLAGDNEQFF.

This clonotype was detected many times. The V gene is TRBV9, the J gene TRBJ2-3, with D perhaps TRBD2 (6 bases). The CDR3 runs 14 residues. V was trimmed by 0 bases and J by 2 bases, leaving 7 bases between them. In germline, CDR1 is SGDLS, CDR2 YYNGEE. CDR3 protein: CASSVVADTDTQYF. The CDR3 DNA sequence: TGTGCCAGCAGCGTAGTAGCGGACACAGATACGCAGTATTTT.

The genes are TRBV5-1 and TRBJ1-4; TRBD1 agrees at 8 bases. There are 13 residues in the CDR3. Germline loops: CDR1 SGHRS, CDR2 YFSETQ. The ends lost 5 bases at V and 4 bases at J; junction bases unmatched: 1. CDR3 in amino acids: CASSGQGNEKLFF. CDR3 coding DNA: TGCGCCAGCAGTGGACAGGGTAATGAAAAACTGTTTTTT.

This clonotype was found a few times. The chain recombines TRBV2 with TRBJ1-5, with D possibly TRBD1 on 5 matching bases. Trimming took off 6 bases at V and 0 bases at J, with 12 bases between the two ends. Germline V lookup: CDR1 SNHLY, CDR2 FYNNEI. The CDR3 extends over 15 amino acids. The CDR3 region has the DNA TGTGCCAGCAGACAGGAAAGGAATAGCAATCAGCCCCAGCATTTT. Its translation: CASRQERNSNQPQHF.

The rearrangement links TRBV5-4 to TRBJ2-7; 8 nucleotides align to TRBD1. Germline values: CDR1 SGHNT, CDR2 YYREEE (reference sequence). The CDR3 totals 15 residues. The V segment lost 3 bases and the J segment 3 bases; nucleotides outside the gene matches: 8. DNA of the CDR3: TGTGCCAGCAGCTATCCCGGGACAGGAAGCTACGAGCAGTACTTC. This gives the protein CASSYPGTGSYEQYF.